What follows describes a single TCR beta chain. Its antigen is unidentified. The repertoire was sequenced with immunoSEQ multiplex PCR; TCRdb's copy has only in-frame clones and lacks some. This repertoire shows 9,500 to 15,000 clones, approximately 87% found once; its top ten account for around 2.5%. The sample comes from a study of chemoradiotherapy in HPV16-positive cancers. Study at large: Candidate HPV-specific T-cell clones and common TCR motifs came from functional assays in a couple of HPV16-positive patients. Findings of the study overall: HPV-specific T cells were functionally defined from only two HPV16-positive patients.

V lost 4 bases to trimming and J lost 3 bases, with 10 bases between them. The CDR3 runs to 13 residues. The germline gives CDR1 SGHNT, CDR2 YYREEE (reference sequence). The source is a human donor with HPV-associated anogenital cancer. The source material was blood, sampled from a patient who underwent chemoradiotherapy. The rearrangement uses TRBV5-4 and TRBJ1-2; D might be TRBD1 (5 bases). This chain's CDR3 is CASSRGGDYGYTF. DNA for the CDR3: TGTGCCAGCAGCCGCGGGGGGGACTATGGCTACACCTTC.